This T cell receptor (beta chain) was observed in a study of blood T cell repertoires in COVID-19 (dated by TCRdb to 2020 to 2021). Regarding the research as a whole: The collaborator samples originated in the United States, Italy and Spain and spanned the acute and convalescent phases of COVID-19. The prospective study material was composed of cDNA or gDNA derived from T cells, B-cell-depleted T cells, or PBMCs. Deeply sampled blood TCRbeta repertoires from subjects exposed to, actively infected with, or recovered from COVID-19 were included in the dataset. The repertoires were made available in a free public database intended to serve as a resource for research on the immune response to SARS-CoV-2. The samples were drawn from the first 160 participants of the ongoing ImmuneRACE study and from some 1,300 subjects provided by 6 global collaborators. Sample metadata almost always included a de-identified subject ID, COVID-19 status, age in years and sex. Where HLA class I and class II types were available, the types were taken from metadata supplied by the sample provider, not from assay-based typing. Paper-wide results and their limitations: Clinical and demographic metadata were provided uncurated, with the amount varying by source and participant.

The junction shows trimming of 4 bases on V and 6 bases on J, and the gene matches do not reach 3 bases of it. CDR1 and CDR2, per the germline V gene, are SGHVS and FNYEAQ. The CDR3 contains 14 residues, cysteine and phenylalanine counted. Only the CDR3 DNA stays, 42 bases, in frame from base 1. As for this clone: The target of this receptor is not known. Base-call qualities are not available, and no considerably larger clone is one nucleotide away.

Participants in the prospective study were aged 18 to 89 years, lived in over 20 United States geographic areas, and enrolled through a virtual design. In the prospective study, cohorts were assigned on the basis of participant-reported clinical history obtained from a screening survey and a study questionnaire. For ImmuneRACE Cohort 3, a participant was defined as recovered based on two consecutive negative NP/OP PCR tests, clearance by a healthcare professional, or resolution of symptoms. In the prospective study, mobile phlebotomists collected whole blood, serum and a nasopharyngeal or oropharyngeal swab from each participant. Over a roughly two-month period, participants in the prospective study had the option of providing additional blood draws and questionnaires. Prospective study blood samples were shipped either frozen or at room temperature before DNA extraction. TCRbeta CDR3 regions were amplified from genomic DNA using the immunoSEQ Assay, a bias-controlled multiplex PCR. The authors processed their data as follows. The number of nucleated cells in each sample was estimated from the amplification of reference gene primers within the assay. Sequence reads were collapsed and filtered to measure the absolute abundance of every unique TCRbeta CDR3 rearrangement. Productive Simpson clonality was computed per sample as the square root of Simpson's diversity index over productive rearrangements. Imported from immuneACCESS, the table was reduced by TCRdb to in-frame sequences with V and J called. These copies leave out some clones; in studies compared against another copy, an unresolved V gene accounts for under half, and the cause of the remainder is not known. V and J calls and clone size are copied from that table; D and trimming were computed from the DNA. Here the sample has some 130,000 clones; 70% to 90% occur a single time. Together, the top ten hold less than 2.5% of the sample.

The V and J genes are TRBV7-6 and TRBJ1-6; 7 junctional bases match TRBD1. Source material: PBMCs or T cells enriched from blood (not recorded which). This TCR was sampled from a woman aged 50 to 60 who had recovered from COVID-19. The sequence in DNA is TGTGCCAGCAGCTCCCGGGACAGTAATTCACCCCTCCACTTT. The resulting protein is CASSSRDSNSPLHF.